Below, 3 T cell receptor beta chains from the same sample are listed, as sequenced in a study of cytomegalovirus exposure and HLA in healthy donors. The study ran its PCR with 60 Vbeta and 13 Jbeta primers. The method was immunoSEQ multiplex PCR; TCRdb's version includes in-frame clones alone and lacks a portion of them. Among approximately 80,000 clones listed, approximately 78% were seen once. Sequencing was performed on PBMCs. Receptors were obtained from a male donor in good health and CMV-seropositive.

The chain links TRBV6-4 to TRBJ2-3; TRBD2 aligns across 11 bases. Germline CDR1 is MRHNA and CDR2 is SNTAGT. With 2 bases clipped from V and 0 bases from J, the junction kept 1 base outside the gene matches. This CDR3 region has 16 residues. The CDR3 loop reads CASSDTSGRSTDTQYF. DNA of the CDR3: TGTGCCAGCAGTGACACTAGCGGGAGAAGCACAGATACGCAGTATTTT.

The gene calls are TRBV5-8 and TRBJ2-4; 10 nucleotides align to TRBD2. The CDR3 runs 17 residues. Per germline, CDR1 SGHTS and CDR2 YDEGEE. V was clipped by 3 bases and J by 0 bases; unmatched bases: 6. CDR3 region: CASSSLGLAVAKNIQYF. The CDR3 DNA follows: TGTGCCAGCAGCTCTTTAGGACTAGCGGTAGCCAAAAACATTCAGTACTTC.

This rearrangement joins TRBV5-1 to TRBJ1-3; the D is unclear. This CDR3 has 14 amino acids. Germline V CDR1 and CDR2: SGHRS, YFSETQ. V dropped 6 bases and J dropped 2 bases, with 12 bases sitting between them. The CDR3 coding sequence is TGCGCCAGCACCGAGGGAGGAACTGGAAACACCATATATTTT. Translated: CASTEGGTGNTIYF.